This T cell receptor (beta chain) is from a study of T cells in Graves' hyperthyroidism and ophthalmopathy. Germline V gene lookup returns CDR1 GTSNPN and CDR2 SVGIG (reference sequence). There are 15 residues in the CDR3. With V trimmed by 5 bases and J by 7 bases, 11 bases remained unmatched. TCR beta CDR3 region amplification was performed from RNA transcripts. The HTBI primer set was used in a first-round RT-PCR of the TCR CDR3. TCRdb reprocessed the multiplex PCR reads with MiXCR, giving one entry per CDR3 protein. The sample records tens of thousands of distinct CDR3 sequences, less than 50% being singletons.

The chain has TRBV30 and TRBJ1-6, with 7 nucleotides matching TRBD1. Sequenced sample: blood. This clonotype was sampled from a woman aged 50 to 60 with Graves' hyperthyroidism that later progressed to Graves' ophthalmopathy. The CDR3 DNA reads as TGTGCCTGGGGTAGGGAGACAGGGATAAATTCACCCCTCCACTTT. It is translated as CAWGRETGINSPLHF.